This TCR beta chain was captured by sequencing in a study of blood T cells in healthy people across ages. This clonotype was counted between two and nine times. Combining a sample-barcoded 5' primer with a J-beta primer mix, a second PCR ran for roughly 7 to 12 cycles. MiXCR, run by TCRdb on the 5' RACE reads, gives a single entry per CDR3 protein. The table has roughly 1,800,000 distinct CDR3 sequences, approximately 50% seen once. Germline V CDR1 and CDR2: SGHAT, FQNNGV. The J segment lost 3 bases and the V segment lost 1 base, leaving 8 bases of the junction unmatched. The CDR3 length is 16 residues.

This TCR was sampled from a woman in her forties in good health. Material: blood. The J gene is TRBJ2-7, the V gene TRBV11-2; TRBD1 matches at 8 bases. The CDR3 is CASSLVQGAQLYEQYF. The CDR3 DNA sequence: TGTGCCAGCAGCTTAGTGCAGGGGGCGCAGCTCTACGAGCAGTACTTC.